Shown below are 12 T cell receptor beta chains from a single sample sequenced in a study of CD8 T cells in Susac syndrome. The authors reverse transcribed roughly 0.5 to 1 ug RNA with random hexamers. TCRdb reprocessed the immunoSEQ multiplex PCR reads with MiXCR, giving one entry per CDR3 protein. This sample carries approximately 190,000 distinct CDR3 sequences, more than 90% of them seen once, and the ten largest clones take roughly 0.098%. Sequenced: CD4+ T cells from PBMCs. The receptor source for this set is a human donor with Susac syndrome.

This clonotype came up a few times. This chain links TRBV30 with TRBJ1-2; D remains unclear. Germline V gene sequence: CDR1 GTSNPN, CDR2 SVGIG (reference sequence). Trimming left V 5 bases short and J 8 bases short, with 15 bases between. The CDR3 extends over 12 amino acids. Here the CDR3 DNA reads TGTGCCTGGTCAATCGGAGCGAAGGGCTACACCTTC. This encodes CAWSIGAKGYTF.

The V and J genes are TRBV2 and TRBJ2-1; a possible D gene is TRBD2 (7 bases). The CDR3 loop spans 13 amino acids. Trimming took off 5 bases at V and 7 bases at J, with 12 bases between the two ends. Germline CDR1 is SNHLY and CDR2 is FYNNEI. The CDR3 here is CASSRGAVNEQFF. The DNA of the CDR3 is TGTGCCAGCAGTCGGGGGGCGGTGAATGAGCAGTTCTTC.

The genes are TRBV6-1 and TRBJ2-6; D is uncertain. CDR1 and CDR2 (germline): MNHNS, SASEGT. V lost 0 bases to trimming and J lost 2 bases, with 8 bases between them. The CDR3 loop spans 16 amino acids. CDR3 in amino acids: CASSEAVGTGANVLTF. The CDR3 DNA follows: TGTGCCAGCAGTGAAGCAGTGGGAACTGGGGCCAACGTCCTGACTTTC.

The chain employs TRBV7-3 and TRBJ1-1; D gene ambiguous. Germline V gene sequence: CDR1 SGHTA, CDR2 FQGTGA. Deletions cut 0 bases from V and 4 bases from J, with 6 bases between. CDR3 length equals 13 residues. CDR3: CASSLTVRTEAFF. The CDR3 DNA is TGTGCCAGCAGCTTAACTGTACGCACTGAAGCTTTCTTT.

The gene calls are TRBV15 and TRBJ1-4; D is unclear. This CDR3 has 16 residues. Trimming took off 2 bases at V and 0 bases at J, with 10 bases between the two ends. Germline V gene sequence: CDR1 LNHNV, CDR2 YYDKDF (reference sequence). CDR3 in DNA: TGTGCCACCAGCAGAATGGGGAGTTCAACTAATGAAAAACTGTTTTTT. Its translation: CATSRMGSSTNEKLFF.

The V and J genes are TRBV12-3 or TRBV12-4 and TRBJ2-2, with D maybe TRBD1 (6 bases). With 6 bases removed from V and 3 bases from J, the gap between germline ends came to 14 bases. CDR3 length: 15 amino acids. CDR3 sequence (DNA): TGTGCCAGCAGCGAACAGGGACGGTACACCGGGGAGCTGTTTTTT. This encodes CASSEQGRYTGELFF.

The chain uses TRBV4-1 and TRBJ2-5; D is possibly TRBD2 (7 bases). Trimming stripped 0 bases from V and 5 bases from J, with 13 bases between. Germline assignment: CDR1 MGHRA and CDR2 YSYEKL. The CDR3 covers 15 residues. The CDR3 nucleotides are TGCGCCAGCAGCCAAGATCGGGGGGCCGGGGAGACCCAGTACTTC. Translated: CASSQDRGAGETQYF.

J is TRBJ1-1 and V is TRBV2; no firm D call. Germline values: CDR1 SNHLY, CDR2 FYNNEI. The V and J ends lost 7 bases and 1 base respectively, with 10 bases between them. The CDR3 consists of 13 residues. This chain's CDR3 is CASKADSNTEAFF. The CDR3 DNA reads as TGTGCCAGCAAGGCGGACTCGAACACTGAAGCTTTCTTT.

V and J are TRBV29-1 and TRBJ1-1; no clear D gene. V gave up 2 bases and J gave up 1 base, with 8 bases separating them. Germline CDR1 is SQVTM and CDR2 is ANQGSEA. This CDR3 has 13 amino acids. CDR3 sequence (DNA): TGCAGCGTTGAAATCAACTGGAACACTGAAGCTTTCTTT. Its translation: CSVEINWNTEAFF.

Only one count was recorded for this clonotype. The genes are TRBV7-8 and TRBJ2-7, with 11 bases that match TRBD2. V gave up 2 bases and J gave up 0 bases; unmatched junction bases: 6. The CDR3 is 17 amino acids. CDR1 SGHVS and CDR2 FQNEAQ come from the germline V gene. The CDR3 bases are TGTGCCAGCAGCTTAACAACTAGCGGGGGCCCCTCCTACGAGCAGTACTTC. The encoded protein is CASSLTTSGGPSYEQYF.

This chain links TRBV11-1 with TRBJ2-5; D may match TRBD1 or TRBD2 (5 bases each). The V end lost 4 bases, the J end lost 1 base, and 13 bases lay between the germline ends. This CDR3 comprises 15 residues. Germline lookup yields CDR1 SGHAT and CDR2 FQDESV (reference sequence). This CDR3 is CASSSRGRTQETQYF. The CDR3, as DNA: TGTGCCAGCAGCTCCCGGGGCAGAACCCAAGAGACCCAGTACTTC.

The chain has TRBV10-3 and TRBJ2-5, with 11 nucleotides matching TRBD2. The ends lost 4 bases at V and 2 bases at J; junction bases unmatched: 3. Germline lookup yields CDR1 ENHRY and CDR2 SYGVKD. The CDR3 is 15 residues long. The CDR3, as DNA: TGTGCCATCAGTGGTCTAGCGGGGGGACAAGAGACCCAGTACTTC. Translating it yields CAISGLAGGQETQYF.